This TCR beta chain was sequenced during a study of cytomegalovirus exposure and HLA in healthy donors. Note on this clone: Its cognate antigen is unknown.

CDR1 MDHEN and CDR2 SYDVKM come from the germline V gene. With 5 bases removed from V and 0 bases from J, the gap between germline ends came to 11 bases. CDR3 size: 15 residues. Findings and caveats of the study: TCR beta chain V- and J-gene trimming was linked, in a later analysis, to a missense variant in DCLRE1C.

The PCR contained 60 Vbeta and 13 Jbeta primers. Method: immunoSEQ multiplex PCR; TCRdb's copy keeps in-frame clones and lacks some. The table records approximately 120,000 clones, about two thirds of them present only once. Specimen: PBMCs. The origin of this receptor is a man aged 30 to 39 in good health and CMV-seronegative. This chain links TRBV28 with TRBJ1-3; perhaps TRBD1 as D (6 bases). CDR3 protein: CASSEDRISGNTIYF. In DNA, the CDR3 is TGTGCCAGCAGTGAAGACAGGATCTCTGGAAACACCATATATTTT.